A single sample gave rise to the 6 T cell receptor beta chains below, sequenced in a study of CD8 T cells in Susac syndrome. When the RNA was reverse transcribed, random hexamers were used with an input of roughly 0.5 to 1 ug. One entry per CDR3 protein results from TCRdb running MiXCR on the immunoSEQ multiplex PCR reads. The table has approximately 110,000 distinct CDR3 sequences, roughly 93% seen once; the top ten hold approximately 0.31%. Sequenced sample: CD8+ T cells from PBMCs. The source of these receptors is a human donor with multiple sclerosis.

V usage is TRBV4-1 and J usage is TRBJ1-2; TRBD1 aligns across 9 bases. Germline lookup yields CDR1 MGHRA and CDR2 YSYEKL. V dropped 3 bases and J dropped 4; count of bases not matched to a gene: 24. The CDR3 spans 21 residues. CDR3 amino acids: CASSHSTLGTQQGASFYGYTF. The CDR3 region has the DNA TGCGCCAGCAGCCACTCCACCCTGGGGACACAACAGGGGGCTAGTTTCTATGGCTACACCTTC.

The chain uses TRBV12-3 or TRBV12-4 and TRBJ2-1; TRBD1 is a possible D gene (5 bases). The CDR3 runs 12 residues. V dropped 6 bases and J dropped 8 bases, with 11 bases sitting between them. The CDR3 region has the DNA TGTGCCAGCAGCCAATGGGGCTATGAGCAGTTCTTC. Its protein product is CASSQWGYEQFF.

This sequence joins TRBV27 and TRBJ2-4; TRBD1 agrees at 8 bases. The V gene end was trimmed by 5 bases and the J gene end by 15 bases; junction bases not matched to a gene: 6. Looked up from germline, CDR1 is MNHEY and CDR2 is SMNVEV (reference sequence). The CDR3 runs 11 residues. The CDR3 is CASSTTGEWYF. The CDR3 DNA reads TGTGCCAGCAGTACGACAGGGGAGTGGTACTTC.

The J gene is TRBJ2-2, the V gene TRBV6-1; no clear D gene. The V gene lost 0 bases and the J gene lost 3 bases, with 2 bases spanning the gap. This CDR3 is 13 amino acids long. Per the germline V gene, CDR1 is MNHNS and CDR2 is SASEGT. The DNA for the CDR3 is TGTGCCAGCAGTGAAGCGGACACCGGGGAGCTGTTTTTT. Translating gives CASSEADTGELFF.

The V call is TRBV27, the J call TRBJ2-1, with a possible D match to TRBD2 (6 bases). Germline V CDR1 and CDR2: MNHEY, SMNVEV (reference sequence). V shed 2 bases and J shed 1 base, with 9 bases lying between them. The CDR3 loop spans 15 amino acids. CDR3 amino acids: CASSLRRDSYNEQFF. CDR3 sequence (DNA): TGTGCCAGCAGTTTACGGCGGGATTCCTACAATGAGCAGTTCTTC.

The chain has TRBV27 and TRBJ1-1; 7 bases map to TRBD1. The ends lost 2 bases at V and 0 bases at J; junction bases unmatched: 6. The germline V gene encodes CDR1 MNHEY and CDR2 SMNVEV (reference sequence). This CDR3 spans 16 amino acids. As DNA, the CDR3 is TGTGCCAGCAGTTTAATTAGGGGGCCGATGAACACTGAAGCTTTCTTT. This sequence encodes CASSLIRGPMNTEAFF.